This note documents a single TCR beta chain sequence. This sample is drawn from a study of T cells expressing NK-cell markers. Reprocessing the 5' RACE reads, TCRdb reports a single entry for every CDR3 protein and omits DNA. The sample data list 440,000 or so distinct CDR3 sequences. The CDR3 loop spans 13 amino acids. CDR1 and CDR2 from the germline V gene are KGHDR and SFDVKD. This TCR derives from a woman between 18 and 70 years old in good health. The sequenced sample consisted of blood T cells: a sorted CD56 or NKG2C T cell subset, CD4+ or CD8+ T cells, or bulk PBMC T cells (not recorded which). V and J are TRBV24-1 and TRBJ2-2; checking the TCRdb D call of TRBD1 is not possible without DNA. The CDR3 reads CATSGWTGGELFF.